This T cell receptor beta chain is from a study of blood T cells in healthy people across ages. Study-wide context: Template switching picked up about one barcoded beta molecule for each two T cells. Study-level findings and limits: Both higher diversity and more naive CD4+ cells marked long-lived donors when set against aged donors.

J was trimmed by 4 bases and V by 2 bases; bases with no gene match: 7. Germline V gene lookup returns CDR1 LGHDT and CDR2 YNNKEL (reference sequence). There are 15 residues in the CDR3. The use of a sample-barcoded 5' primer and a J-beta primer mix characterized a second PCR of 7 to 11 cycles. Each cDNA molecule was tagged by a template-switch adaptor with 12 random nucleotides. One entry per CDR3 protein results from TCRdb running MiXCR on the 5' RACE reads. The table lists around 800,000 distinct CDR3 sequences, around 50% of them singletons. The study isolated at least 6.5 million PBMCs from each sample. This clonotype has more than one count but fewer than ten. Its antigen is undetermined.

Sequencing used blood. The J gene is TRBJ2-7, the V gene TRBV3-1, with TRBD2 matching over 8 bases. The TCR originated in a man older than 75 in good health. The CDR3 nucleotides are TGTGCCAGCAGCCAACGTCTAGCGGGTAGTTACGAGCAGTACTTC. Translated: CASSQRLAGSYEQYF.